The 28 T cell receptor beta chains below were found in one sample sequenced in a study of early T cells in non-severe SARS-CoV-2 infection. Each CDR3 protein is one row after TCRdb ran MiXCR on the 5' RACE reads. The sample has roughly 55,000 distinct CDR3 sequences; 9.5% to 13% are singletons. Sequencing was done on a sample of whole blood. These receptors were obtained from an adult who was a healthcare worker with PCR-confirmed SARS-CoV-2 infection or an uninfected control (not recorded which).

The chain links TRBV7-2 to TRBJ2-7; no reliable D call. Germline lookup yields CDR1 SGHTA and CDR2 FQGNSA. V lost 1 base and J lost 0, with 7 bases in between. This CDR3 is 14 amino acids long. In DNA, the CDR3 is TGTGCCAGCAGCTTAGGGCAACGCTCCTACGAGCAGTACTTC. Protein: CASSLGQRSYEQYF. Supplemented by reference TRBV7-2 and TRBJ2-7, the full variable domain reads GAGVSQSPSNKVTEKGKDVELRCDPISGHTALYWYRQSLGQGLEFLIYFQGNSAPDKSGLPSDRFSAERTGGSVSTLTIQRTQQEDSAVYLCASSLGQRSYEQYFGPGTRLTVT.

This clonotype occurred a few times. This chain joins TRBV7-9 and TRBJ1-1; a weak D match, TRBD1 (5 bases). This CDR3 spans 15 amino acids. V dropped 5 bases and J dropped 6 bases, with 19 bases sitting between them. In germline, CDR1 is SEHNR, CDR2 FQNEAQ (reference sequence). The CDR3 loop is CASSHLERGGSEAFF. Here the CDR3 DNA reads TGTGCCAGCAGCCACCTTGAGAGGGGCGGTTCTGAAGCTTTCTTT.

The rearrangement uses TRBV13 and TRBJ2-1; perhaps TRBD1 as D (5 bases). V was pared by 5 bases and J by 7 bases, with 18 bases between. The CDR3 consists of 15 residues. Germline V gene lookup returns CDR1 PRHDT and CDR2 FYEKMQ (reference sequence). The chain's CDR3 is CASSPQQQVYNEQFF. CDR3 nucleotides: TGTGCCAGCAGCCCCCAACAACAGGTCTATAATGAGCAGTTCTTC.

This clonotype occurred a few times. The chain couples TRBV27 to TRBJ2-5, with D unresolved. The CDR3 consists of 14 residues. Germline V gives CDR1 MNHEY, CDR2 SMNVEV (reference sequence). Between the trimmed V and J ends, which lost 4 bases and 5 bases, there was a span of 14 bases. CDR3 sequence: CASSWAAKSETQYF. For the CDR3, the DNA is TGTGCCAGCAGTTGGGCCGCAAAATCGGAGACCCAGTACTTC.

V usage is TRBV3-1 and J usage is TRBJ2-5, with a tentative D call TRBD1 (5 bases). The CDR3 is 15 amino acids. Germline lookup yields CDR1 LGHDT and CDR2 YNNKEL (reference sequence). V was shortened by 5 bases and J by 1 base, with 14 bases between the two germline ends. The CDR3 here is CASSSRDSFQETQYF. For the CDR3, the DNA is TGTGCCAGCAGCTCCCGAGACAGCTTCCAAGAGACCCAGTACTTC.

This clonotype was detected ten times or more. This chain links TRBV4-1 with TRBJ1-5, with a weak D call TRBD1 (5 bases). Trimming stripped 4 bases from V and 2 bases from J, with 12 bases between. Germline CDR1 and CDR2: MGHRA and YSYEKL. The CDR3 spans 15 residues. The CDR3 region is CASSPGFLGNQPQHF. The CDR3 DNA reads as TGCGCCAGCAGCCCAGGGTTTTTGGGCAATCAGCCCCAGCATTTT.

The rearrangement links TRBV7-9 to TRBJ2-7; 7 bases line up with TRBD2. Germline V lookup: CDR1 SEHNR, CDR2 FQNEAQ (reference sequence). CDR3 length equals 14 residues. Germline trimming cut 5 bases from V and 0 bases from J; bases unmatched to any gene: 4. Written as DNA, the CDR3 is TGTGCCAGCAGCCGGGAGGCGTCCTCCTACGAGCAGTACTTC. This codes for CASSREASSYEQYF.

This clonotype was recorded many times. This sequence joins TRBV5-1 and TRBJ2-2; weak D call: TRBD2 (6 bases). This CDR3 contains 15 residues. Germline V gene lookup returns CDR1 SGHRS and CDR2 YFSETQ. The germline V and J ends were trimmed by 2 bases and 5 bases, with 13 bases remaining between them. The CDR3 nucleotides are TGCGCCAGCAGCTTAGTCGGGAGTCGAACCGGGGAGCTGTTTTTT. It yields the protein CASSLVGSRTGELFF.

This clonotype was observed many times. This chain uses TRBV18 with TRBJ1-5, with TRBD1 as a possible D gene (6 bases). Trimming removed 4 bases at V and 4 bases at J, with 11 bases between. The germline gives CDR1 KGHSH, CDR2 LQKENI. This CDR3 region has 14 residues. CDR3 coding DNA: TGTGCCAGCTCACTAGGGACAATGAATCAGCCCCAGCATTTT. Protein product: CASSLGTMNQPQHF.

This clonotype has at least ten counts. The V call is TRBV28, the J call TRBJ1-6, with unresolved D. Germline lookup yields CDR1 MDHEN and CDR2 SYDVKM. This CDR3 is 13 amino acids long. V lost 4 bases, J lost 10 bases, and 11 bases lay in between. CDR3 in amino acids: CASSWDKGSPLHF. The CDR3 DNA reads TGTGCCAGCAGTTGGGATAAAGGCTCACCCCTCCACTTT.

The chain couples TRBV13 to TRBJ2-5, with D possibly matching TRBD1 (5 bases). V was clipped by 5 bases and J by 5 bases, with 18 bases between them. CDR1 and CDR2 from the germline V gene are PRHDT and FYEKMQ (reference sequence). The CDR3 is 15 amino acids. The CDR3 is CASSPGNILGETQYF. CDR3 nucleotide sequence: TGTGCCAGCAGCCCAGGGAACATCCTAGGGGAGACCCAGTACTTC.

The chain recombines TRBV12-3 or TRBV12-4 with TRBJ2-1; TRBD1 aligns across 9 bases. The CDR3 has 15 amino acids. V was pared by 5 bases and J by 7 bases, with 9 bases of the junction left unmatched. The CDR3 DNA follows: TGTGCCAGCAGTCCTCCCGGGACAGGGATGAATGAGCAGTTCTTC. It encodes CASSPPGTGMNEQFF.

The CDR3 DNA follows: TGTGCCAGCAGGGCGACTACAGGGGCCGGCAATCAGCCCCAGCATTTT. It is translated as CASRATTGAGNQPQHF. This rearrangement joins TRBV28 to TRBJ1-5, with 7 bases lining up with TRBD1. This CDR3 is built from 16 residues. Germline trimming cut 6 bases from V and 2 bases from J; bases unmatched to any gene: 10. The germline V gene has CDR1 MDHEN and CDR2 SYDVKM.

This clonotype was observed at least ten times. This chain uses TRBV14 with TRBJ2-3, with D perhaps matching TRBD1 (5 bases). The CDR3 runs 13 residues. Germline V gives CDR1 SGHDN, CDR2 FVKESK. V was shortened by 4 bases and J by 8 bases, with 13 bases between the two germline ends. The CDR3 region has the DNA TGTGCCAGCAGCCCCGACTGGGGCGGTACGCAGTATTTT. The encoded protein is CASSPDWGGTQYF.

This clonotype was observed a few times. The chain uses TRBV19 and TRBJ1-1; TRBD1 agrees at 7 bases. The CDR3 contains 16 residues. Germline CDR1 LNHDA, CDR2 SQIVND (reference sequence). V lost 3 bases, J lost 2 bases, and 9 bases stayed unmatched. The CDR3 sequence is CASSMTGKSRNTEAFF. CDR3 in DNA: TGTGCCAGTAGTATGACAGGGAAAAGTCGAAACACTGAAGCTTTCTTT.

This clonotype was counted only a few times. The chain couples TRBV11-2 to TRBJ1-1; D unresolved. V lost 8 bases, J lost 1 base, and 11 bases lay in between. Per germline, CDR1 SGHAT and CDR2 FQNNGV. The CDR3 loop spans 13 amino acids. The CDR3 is CASHDWENTEAFF. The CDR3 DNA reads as TGTGCCAGCCATGACTGGGAGAACACTGAAGCTTTCTTT.

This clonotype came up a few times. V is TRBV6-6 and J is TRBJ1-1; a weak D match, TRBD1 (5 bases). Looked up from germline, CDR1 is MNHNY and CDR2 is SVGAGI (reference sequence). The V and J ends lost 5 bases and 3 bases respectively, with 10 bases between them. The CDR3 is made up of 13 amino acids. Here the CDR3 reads CASSTTEYTEAFF. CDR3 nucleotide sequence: TGTGCCAGCAGTACGACAGAGTACACTGAAGCTTTCTTT.

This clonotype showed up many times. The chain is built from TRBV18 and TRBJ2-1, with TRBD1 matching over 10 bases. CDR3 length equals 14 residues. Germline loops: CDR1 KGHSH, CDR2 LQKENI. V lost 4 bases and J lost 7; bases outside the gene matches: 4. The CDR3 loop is CASSLTGGGNEQFF. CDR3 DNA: TGTGCCAGCTCACTGACAGGGGGCGGGAATGAGCAGTTCTTC.

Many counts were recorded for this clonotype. CDR3 sequence (DNA): TGCAGCGTTCAAGGCAGTAGGGTGGACTATGGCTACACCTTC. It yields the protein CSVQGSRVDYGYTF. The chain employs TRBV29-1 and TRBJ1-2; D ambiguous. The V gene lost 5 bases and the J gene lost 3 bases, with 16 bases spanning the gap. This CDR3 contains 14 residues. Germline V gene data show CDR1 as SQVTM and CDR2 as ANQGSEA.

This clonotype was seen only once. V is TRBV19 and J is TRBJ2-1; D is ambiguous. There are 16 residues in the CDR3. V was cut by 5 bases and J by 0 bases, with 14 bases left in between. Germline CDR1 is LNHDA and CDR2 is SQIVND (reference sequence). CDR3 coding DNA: TGTGCCAGTAGTTTACTTGCAGCCAGCTCCTACAATGAGCAGTTCTTC. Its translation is CASSLLAASSYNEQFF.

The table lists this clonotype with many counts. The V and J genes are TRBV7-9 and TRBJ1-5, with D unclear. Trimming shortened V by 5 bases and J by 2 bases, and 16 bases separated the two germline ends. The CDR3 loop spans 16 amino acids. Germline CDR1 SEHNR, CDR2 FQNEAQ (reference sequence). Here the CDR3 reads CASSPSSSARNQPQHF. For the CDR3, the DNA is TGTGCCAGCAGCCCCTCTTCTTCGGCCCGCAATCAGCCCCAGCATTTT.

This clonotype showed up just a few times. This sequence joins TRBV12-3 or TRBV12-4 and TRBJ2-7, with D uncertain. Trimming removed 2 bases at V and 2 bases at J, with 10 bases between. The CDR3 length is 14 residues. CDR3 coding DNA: TGTGCCAGCAGTTTACAGGCCGGCGCCTACGAGCAGTACTTC. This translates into CASSLQAGAYEQYF.

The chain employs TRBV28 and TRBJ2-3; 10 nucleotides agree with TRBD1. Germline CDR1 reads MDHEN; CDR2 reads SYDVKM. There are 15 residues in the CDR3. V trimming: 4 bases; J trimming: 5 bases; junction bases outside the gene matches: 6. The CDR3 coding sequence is TGTGCCAGCAGTTCTATCGGACAGGGGGGAGATACGCAGTATTTT. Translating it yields CASSSIGQGGDTQYF.

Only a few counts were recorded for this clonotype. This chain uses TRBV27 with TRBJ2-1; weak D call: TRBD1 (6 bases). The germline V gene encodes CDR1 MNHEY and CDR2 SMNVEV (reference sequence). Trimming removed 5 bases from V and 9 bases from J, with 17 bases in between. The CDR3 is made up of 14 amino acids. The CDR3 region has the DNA TGTGCCAGCAGTGGGGGCCTGTATTTGGGTGAGCAGTTCTTC. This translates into CASSGGLYLGEQFF.

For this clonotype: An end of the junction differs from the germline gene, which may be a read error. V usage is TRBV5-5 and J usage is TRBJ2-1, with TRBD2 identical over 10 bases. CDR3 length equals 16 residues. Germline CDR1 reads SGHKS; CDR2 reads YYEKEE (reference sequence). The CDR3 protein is CASSLGSGGFATAVLF. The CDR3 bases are TGTGCCAGCAGCTTAGGTAGCGGGGGGTTCGCAACAGCAGTGCTCTTC. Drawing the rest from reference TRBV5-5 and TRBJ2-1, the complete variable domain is DAGVTQSPTHLIKTRGQQVTLRCSPISGHKSVSWYQQVLGQGPQFIFQYYEKEERGRGNFPDRFSARQFPNYSSELNVNALLLGDSALYLCASSLGSGGFATAVLFGPGTRLTVL.

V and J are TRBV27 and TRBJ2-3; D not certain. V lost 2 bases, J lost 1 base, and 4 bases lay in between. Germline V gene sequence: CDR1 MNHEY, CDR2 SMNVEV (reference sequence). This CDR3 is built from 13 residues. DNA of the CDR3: TGTGCCAGCAGTTTAGACGGCACAGATACGCAGTATTTT. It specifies CASSLDGTDTQYF.

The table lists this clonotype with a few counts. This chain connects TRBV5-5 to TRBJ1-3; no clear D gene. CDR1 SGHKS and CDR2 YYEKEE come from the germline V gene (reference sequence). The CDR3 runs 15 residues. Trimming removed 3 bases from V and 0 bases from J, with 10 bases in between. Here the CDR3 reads CASSSLGSSGNTIYF. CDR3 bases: TGTGCCAGCAGCTCGCTGGGGAGCTCTGGAAACACCATATATTTT.

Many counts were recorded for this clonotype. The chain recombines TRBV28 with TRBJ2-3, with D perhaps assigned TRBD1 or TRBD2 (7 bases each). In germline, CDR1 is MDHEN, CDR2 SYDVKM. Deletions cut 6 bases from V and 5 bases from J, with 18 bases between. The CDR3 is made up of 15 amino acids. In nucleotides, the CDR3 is TGTGCCAGCAGCCACGGGGAGGGGGCTAAAGATACGCAGTATTTT. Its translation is CASSHGEGAKDTQYF.